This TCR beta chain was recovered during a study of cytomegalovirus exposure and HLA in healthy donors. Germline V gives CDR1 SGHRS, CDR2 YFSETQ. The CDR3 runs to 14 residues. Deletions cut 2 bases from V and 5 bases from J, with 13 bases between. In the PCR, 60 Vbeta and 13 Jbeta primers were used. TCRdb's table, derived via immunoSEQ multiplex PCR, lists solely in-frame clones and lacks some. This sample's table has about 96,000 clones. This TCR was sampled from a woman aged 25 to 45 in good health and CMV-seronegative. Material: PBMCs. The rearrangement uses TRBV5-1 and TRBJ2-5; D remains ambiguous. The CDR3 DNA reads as TGCGCCAGCAGCTTTGACATACCCCTGGAGACCCAGTACTTC. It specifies CASSFDIPLETQYF.